What follows are 8 T cell receptor beta chains derived from one specimen sequenced in a study of blood T cell repertoires in COVID-19. Sequencing was performed with immunoSEQ multiplex PCR; in TCRdb, only in-frame clones are kept and a portion is missing. The data hold fewer than 350,000 clones, with about 91% observed a single time. The specimen sequenced was peripheral blood. These receptors all stem from a man younger than 40 with COVID-19, enrolled during active disease.

The V gene is TRBV28, the J gene TRBJ2-7; D gene unclear. The V gene lost 8 bases and the J gene lost 3 bases, with 8 bases spanning the gap. This CDR3 has 11 amino acids. In germline, CDR1 is MDHEN, CDR2 SYDVKM. The chain's CDR3 is CASAVGYEQYF. CDR3 bases: TGTGCCAGCGCGGTGGGCTACGAGCAGTACTTC. The whole variable domain, filled in from reference TRBV28 and TRBJ2-7, reads DVKVTQSSRYLVKRTGEKVFLECVQDMDHENMFWYRQDPGLGLRLIYFSYDVKMKEKGDIPEGYSVSREKKERFSLILESASTNQTSMYLCASAVGYEQYFGPGTRLTVT.

This clone was observed once. This chain connects TRBV11-2 to TRBJ2-7, with 7 positions matching TRBD1. The germline CDR1 and CDR2 sequences are SGHAT and FQNNGV. The CDR3 runs to 18 residues. Germline trimming cut 1 base from V and 5 bases from J; bases unmatched to any gene: 17. The CDR3 nucleotides read TGTGCCAGCAGCTTAGGATCGTGGGACAGACCCGATTCTCACGAGCAGTACTTC. This translates into CASSLGSWDRPDSHEQYF.

The chain employs TRBV7-2 and TRBJ1-1; D gene unclear. Germline V gene lookup returns CDR1 SGHTA and CDR2 FQGNSA. The length of the CDR3 is 14 residues. V shed 5 bases and J shed 1 base, with 11 bases lying between them. The CDR3 reads CASSSGEGNTEAFF. As DNA, the CDR3 is TGTGCCAGCAGCAGCGGAGAGGGGAACACTGAAGCTTTCTTT.

The table lists this clone with a count of one. The chain uses TRBV6-5 and TRBJ1-6; no reliable D call. With 7 bases removed from V and 12 bases from J, the gap between germline ends came to 16 bases. The CDR3 runs to 13 residues. Germline V CDR1 and CDR2: MNHEY, SVGAGI. The CDR3 reads CASKMAGAGPLHF. The CDR3 DNA reads TGTGCCAGCAAGATGGCAGGAGCGGGACCCCTCCACTTT.

This clone has a handful of counts. The chain carries TRBV7-2 and TRBJ2-2, with D hard to call. The V gene lost 3 bases and the J gene lost 3 bases, with 5 bases spanning the gap. The CDR3 runs 13 residues. Germline CDR1 SGHTA, CDR2 FQGNSA. CDR3 sequence: CASSFYDTGELFF. The CDR3 nucleotides are TGTGCCAGCAGCTTCTACGACACCGGGGAGCTGTTTTTT. Full variable domain (rest looked up from reference TRBV7-2 and TRBJ2-2): GAGVSQSPSNKVTEKGKDVELRCDPISGHTALYWYRQSLGQGLEFLIYFQGNSAPDKSGLPSDRFSAERTGGSVSTLTIQRTQQEDSAVYLCASSFYDTGELFFGEGSRLTVL.

The gene calls are TRBV3-1 (or the pseudogene TRBV3-2) and TRBJ2-3; D may be TRBD2 (6 bases). Germline CDR1 LGHDT, CDR2 YNNKEL (reference sequence). The CDR3 spans 12 residues. With 4 bases removed from V and 5 bases from J, the gap between germline ends came to 7 bases. DNA of the CDR3: TGTGCCAGCAGCCGAGCGGGAGATACGCAGTATTTT. The encoded protein is CASSRAGDTQYF.

V usage is TRBV5-1 and J usage is TRBJ1-1, with 9 bases aligning to TRBD1. Germline trimming cut 7 bases from V and 0 bases from J; bases unmatched to any gene: 4. Germline V lookup: CDR1 SGHRS, CDR2 YFSETQ. CDR3 length: 14 amino acids. The CDR3 DNA reads TGCGCCAGCTCGGGACAGGGAGTGAACACTGAAGCTTTCTTT. Protein product: CASSGQGVNTEAFF.

This clone was recorded once. This sequence joins TRBV20-1 and TRBJ1-1; a possible D gene is TRBD1 (5 bases). The germline V gene encodes CDR1 DFQATT and CDR2 SNEGSKA (reference sequence). The V and J ends lost 3 bases and 0 bases respectively, with 17 bases between them. The CDR3 consists of 16 residues. The CDR3 sequence: CSASNGAALMNTEAFF. Written as DNA, the CDR3 is TGCAGTGCTAGTAATGGGGCAGCTCTTATGAACACTGAAGCTTTCTTT.